The clone carrying this TCR beta chain showed up many times. The antigen is undetermined. This entry comes from a study of early T cells in non-severe SARS-CoV-2 infection. The wider study: Chains stayed unpaired after sequencing of bulk RNA from unsorted whole blood.

Tagging with unique molecular identifiers was applied to individual cDNA molecules. One entry per CDR3 protein, called by TCRdb with MiXCR from the 5' RACE reads. The table shows roughly 29,000 distinct CDR3 sequences, with around 6% occurring only once. The V gene end was trimmed by 3 bases and the J gene end by 4 bases; junction bases not matched to a gene: 3. Germline V gene data show CDR1 as LGHNA and CDR2 as YSLEER. The CDR3 extends over 14 amino acids. Findings of the study overall: There was a bias toward anti-spike CD8 responses in VDJdb matching, which missed private and CD4 specificities.

The TCR comes from an adult who was a healthcare worker with PCR-confirmed SARS-CoV-2 infection or an uninfected control (not recorded which). The rearrangement uses TRBV4-3 and TRBJ1-1; 9 bases line up with TRBD1. Sequenced material: whole blood. The CDR3 sequence: CASSHLGQGTEAFF. CDR3 coding DNA: TGCGCCAGCAGCCACTTGGGACAGGGCACTGAAGCTTTCTTT.